This T cell receptor beta chain was captured by sequencing in a study of CD8+CD57+ T cells in acquired aplastic anemia. Study at large: Isolated CD4+ and CD8+ cells, once sorted, yielded DNA averaging roughly 3 ug.

Trimming took off 3 bases at V and 4 bases at J, with 19 bases between the two ends. The CDR3 runs to 16 residues. CDR1 and CDR2 from the germline V gene are SEHNR and FQNEAQ (reference sequence). TCR beta VDJ and CDR3 were profiled, and genomic DNA was the template. TCRdb reanalysed the reads using MiXCR and keeps one entry per CDR3 protein. The data hold hundreds of thousands of distinct CDR3 sequences, with 47% observed a single time. Only patients with CD8+CD57+ cell expansion on flow cytometry were chosen for sequencing. There was no therapy given to any patient before the blood sampling took place. This clonotype was detected a few times.

The TCR sequence derives from a human donor with aplastic anemia. This chain links TRBV7-9 with TRBJ2-7; TRBD2 might be the D (6 bases). Input material: sorted CD4+, CD8+, or CD8+CD57+ T cells (not recorded which) from PBMCs. The DNA for the CDR3 is TGTGCCAGCAGCTTGGAGGGCAGGAAAATTCCATACGAGCAGTACTTC. This codes for CASSLEGRKIPYEQYF.